The rows below give T cell receptor beta chains drawn from one sample of a study of blood T cell repertoires in COVID-19. The method was immunoSEQ multiplex PCR; TCRdb's version includes in-frame clones alone and lacks a portion of them. The sample lists about 33,000 clones, almost 90% occurring once. Specimen: peripheral blood. The receptor set was obtained from a human donor in a cohort sampled during active COVID-19. CDR3s include the opening cysteine and the closing phenylalanine or tryptophan. The D gene is left open where the match is weak. Expanded clones get a size class; other rows say once, few or many, or leave the size out.

TRBJ2-7 TRBD2 NA TRBV5-5 TGTGCCAGCAGCTTAAGGACTAGCGGACTTTACGAGCAGTACTTC CASSLRTSGLYEQYF
TRBJ1-1 TRBD1 few TRBV5-1 TGCGCCAGCAGCGTACGACCCGGGACAGGGACCATGAACACTGAAGCTTTCTTT CASSVRPGTGTMNTEAFF
TRBJ2-2 TRBD1 NA TRBV12-3/TRBV12-4 TGTGCCAGCAGTTGGGACAGCGGGGAGCTGTTTTTT CASSWDSGELFF
TRBJ2-7 TRBD2 NA TRBV7-2 TGTGCCAGCAGCTTGGTAGCGGGAGTCTACGAGCAGTACTTC CASSLVAGVYEQYF
TRBJ1-3 TRBD1 once TRBV18 TGTGCCAGCTCACCCGACAGGGCCTCTGGAAACACCATATATTTT CASSPDRASGNTIYF
TRBJ2-5 TRBD1 NA TRBV10-3 TGTGCCATCAGTGAGGGAGGACAGGGTGCAGACGGGGAGACCCAGTACTTC CAISEGGQGADGETQYF
TRBJ1-1 NA few TRBV9 TGTGCCAGCAGCGTAGCCCACAGGAACACTGAAGCTTTCTTT CASSVAHRNTEAFF
TRBJ2-5 NA NA TRBV20-1 TGCAGTGCTAGTAACAGGGAGACCCAGTACTTC CSASNRETQYF
TRBJ1-2 TRBD1 NA TRBV27 TGTGCCAGCAGTTCCCCCGGGACAGGGAACTATGGCTACACCTTC CASSSPGTGNYGYTF
TRBJ1-4 NA once TRBV11-2 TGTGCCAGCAGCCCATACTATGGGGTGTGGGAGGAAAAACTGTTTTTT CASSPYYGVWEEKLFF
TRBJ1-3 NA NA TRBV5-1 TGCGCCAGCAGAGACTCTCCCGGTGGAAACACCATATATTTT CASRDSPGGNTIYF
TRBJ2-1 NA NA TRBV3-1/TRBV3-2 TGTGCCAGCAGCCAATCCACCTTGATTCGGGAAGAGGGAGACTCCCCCGATGAGCAGTTCTTC CASSQSTLIREEGDSPDEQFF
TRBJ1-5 NA once TRBV27 TGTGCCAGCAGTCTTCTAGGTCAGCCCCAGCATTTT CASSLLGQPQHF
TRBJ2-1 NA NA TRBV6-4 TGTGCCAGCAGCGCGCGGGGGACAAGGGAGCAGTTCTTC CASSARGTREQFF